Presented here are 21 T cell receptor beta chains from one specimen sequenced in a study of blood T cells in healthy people across ages. Alongside a J-beta primer mix, a sample-barcoded 5' primer served in a second PCR lasting roughly 6 to 11 cycles. Using its own MiXCR run on the 5' RACE reads, TCRdb lists one record per CDR3 protein. Of about 640,000 distinct CDR3 sequences in the sample, approximately 50% were seen once. Sequenced sample: blood. Receptors were obtained from a man in his sixties in good health.

This sequence joins TRBV5-1 and TRBJ2-5; weak D call: TRBD2 (6 bases). The CDR3 spans 13 residues. The germline V gene has CDR1 SGHRS and CDR2 YFSETQ. V gave up 1 base and J gave up 5 bases, with 9 bases separating them. The CDR3 loop reads CASSLREWETQYF. Written as DNA, the CDR3 is TGCGCCAGCAGCTTGCGGGAGTGGGAGACCCAGTACTTC.

A few counts support this clonotype. The chain recombines TRBV20-1 with TRBJ1-1; 9 nucleotides line up with TRBD1. Germline-derived CDR1 and CDR2 are DFQATT and SNEGSKA (reference sequence). This CDR3 comprises 12 residues. The J segment lost 5 bases and the V segment lost 5 bases, leaving 3 bases of the junction unmatched. Here the CDR3 DNA reads TGCAGTGCTCCGGACAGGGGAACTGAAGCTTTCTTT. It yields the protein CSAPDRGTEAFF.

The genes are TRBV20-1 and TRBJ2-1; tentatively, D is TRBD1 (6 bases). V lost 1 base to trimming and J lost 4 bases, with 14 bases between them. Germline-derived CDR1 and CDR2 are DFQATT and SNEGSKA (reference sequence). The CDR3 contains 15 residues. CDR3 in DNA: TGCAGTGCTAGAGTAGCCGACAGGTCTTACAATGAGCAGTTCTTC. This encodes CSARVADRSYNEQFF.

V usage is TRBV5-1 and J usage is TRBJ2-1; D is possibly TRBD1 (6 bases). The CDR3 extends over 15 amino acids. Per the germline V gene, CDR1 is SGHRS and CDR2 is YFSETQ. V was pared by 0 bases and J by 5 bases, with 12 bases between. This CDR3 reads CASSLDGAGDNEQFF. The CDR3, as DNA: TGCGCCAGCAGCTTGGACGGGGCAGGGGACAATGAGCAGTTCTTC.

This clonotype was observed a few times. The V call is TRBV7-2, the J call TRBJ2-5; tentatively, D is TRBD1 (5 bases). Germline CDR1 SGHTA, CDR2 FQGNSA. The CDR3 has 15 amino acids. V lost 4 bases to trimming and J lost 4 bases, with 16 bases between them. CDR3 sequence reads: CASSSGGSGRETQYF. The CDR3, as DNA: TGTGCCAGCAGCTCCGGTGGTTCAGGGCGAGAGACCCAGTACTTC.

As concerns this clonotype: A much larger clone lies a single base off, so this may be a read error. The gene calls are TRBV25-1 and TRBJ2-5; the match to TRBD2 covers 8 bases. Trimming took 4 bases from V and 11 from J; bases not matched to a gene: 12. CDR1 is MGHDK and CDR2 is SYGVNS in the germline V gene. CDR3 length equals 14 residues. For the CDR3, the DNA is TGTGCCAGCAGTGGGGCGGGGGGAAATAATGAGCAGTACTTC. Translation: CASSGAGGNNEQYF.

The chain has TRBV7-9 and TRBJ1-5; no definite D call. Germline assignment: CDR1 SEHNR and CDR2 FQNEAQ (reference sequence). V shed 5 bases and J shed 5 bases, with 22 bases lying between them. This CDR3 is built from 17 residues. The CDR3 loop reads CASSPREADREDQPQHF. The CDR3 nucleotides read TGTGCCAGCAGCCCTAGGGAAGCGGACCGCGAAGATCAGCCCCAGCATTTT.

The chain employs TRBV12-5 and TRBJ2-1; TRBD2 is a possible D gene (8 bases). CDR3 length equals 15 residues. With 5 bases removed from V and 7 bases from J, the gap between germline ends came to 18 bases. Germline loops: CDR1 LGHNT, CDR2 FRNRAP. DNA of the CDR3: TGTGCTAGTGGTCTCCGGGAGGGGGCGAGGAATGAGCAGTTCTTC. Amino acids: CASGLREGARNEQFF.

V usage is TRBV6-2 or TRBV6-3 and J usage is TRBJ2-1, with TRBD2 identical over 12 bases. The CDR3 is made up of 17 amino acids. Germline V gene data show CDR1 as MNHEY and CDR2 as SVGEGT. V trimming: 6 bases; J trimming: 9 bases; junction bases outside the gene matches: 15. Here the CDR3 DNA reads TGTGCCAGCAGATCCTCCTCTAGCGGGGGGGCCTTGAGTGAGCAGTTCTTC. It encodes CASRSSSSGGALSEQFF.

This clonotype was seen a few times. V usage is TRBV28 and J usage is TRBJ2-3; a possible D gene is TRBD2 (6 bases). Trimming cost V 3 bases and J 2 bases, with 18 bases left between them. Germline CDR1 and CDR2: MDHEN and SYDVKM. The CDR3 length is 17 residues. The CDR3 coding sequence is TGTGCCAGCAGTTTGGGGGGTACAGGTGGGGCCACAGATACGCAGTATTTT. It is translated as CASSLGGTGGATDTQYF.

The genes are TRBV20-1 and TRBJ1-2; the match to TRBD1 covers 7 bases. This CDR3 comprises 14 residues. The germline gives CDR1 DFQATT, CDR2 SNEGSKA (reference sequence). Germline trimming cut 8 bases from V and 8 bases from J; bases unmatched to any gene: 17. The CDR3 is CSNPAGGSHGGYTF. DNA for the CDR3: TGCAGTAATCCGGCAGGGGGTTCCCATGGAGGCTACACCTTC.

The V and J genes are TRBV7-2 and TRBJ2-1; tentatively, D is TRBD1 or TRBD2 (6 bases each). Germline V gene lookup returns CDR1 SGHTA and CDR2 FQGNSA. The CDR3 is 13 residues long. Trimming removed 2 bases from V and 8 bases from J, with 10 bases in between. The CDR3 bases are TGTGCCAGCAGCTTATCCGGGGGCCATGAGCAGTTCTTC. It is translated as CASSLSGGHEQFF.

The gene calls are TRBV20-1 and TRBJ2-7; TRBD1 agrees at 8 bases. The DNA end is more similar to TRBJ2-5, so the J call may be wrong. The V gene's germline CDR1 is DFQATT and CDR2 SNEGSKA (reference sequence). The CDR3 loop spans 14 amino acids. CDR3 residues: CSARWTGLRETQYF. DNA of the CDR3: TGCAGTGCTAGATGGACAGGGCTTAGAGAGACCCAGTACTTC.

The chain recombines TRBV29-1 with TRBJ2-7; the D is unclear. Germline CDR1 SQVTM, CDR2 ANQGSEA. The germline V and J ends were trimmed by 5 bases and 1 base, with 12 bases remaining between them. The CDR3 covers 13 residues. The CDR3 DNA reads TGCAGCGTTCGCCGGACCTTATCCTACGAGCAGTACTTC. Its protein is CSVRRTLSYEQYF.

CDR3: CASRGGGRETQYF. The DNA for the CDR3 is TGTGCCAGCCGGGGGGGGGGACGAGAGACCCAGTACTTC. The chain recombines TRBV25-1 with TRBJ2-5; 8 bases align to TRBD2. Looked up from germline, CDR1 is MGHDK and CDR2 is SYGVNS. V dropped 8 bases and J dropped 4; count of bases not matched to a gene: 6. The CDR3 has 13 residues.

The V gene is TRBV28, the J gene TRBJ1-2; D is uncertain. This CDR3 has 12 residues. Per germline, CDR1 MDHEN and CDR2 SYDVKM. The V end was cut by 8 bases, the J end by 4 bases, with 11 bases between. The DNA for the CDR3 is TGTGCCAGCGGTGGGCATGGCTATGGCTACACCTTC. It codes for CASGGHGYGYTF.

About this clonotype: One end of the junction fails to match germline, which may point to a read error. This chain connects TRBV3-1 to TRBJ1-1; D uncertain. In germline, CDR1 is LGHDT, CDR2 YNNKEL (reference sequence). The CDR3 loop spans 16 amino acids. CDR3 protein: CPSSRIGGAMNTEAFF. The CDR3 DNA reads TGTCCCAGCAGCCGAATAGGAGGAGCCATGAACACTGAAGCTTTCTTT.

V is TRBV5-1 and J is TRBJ2-3, with D possibly TRBD1 on 6 matching bases. Germline values: CDR1 SGHRS, CDR2 YFSETQ. V lost 4 bases, J lost 2 bases, and 11 bases lay in between. The CDR3 has 14 amino acids. The CDR3 is CASSVGQLTDTQYF. The CDR3 DNA reads TGCGCCAGCAGCGTCGGACAGCTCACAGATACGCAGTATTTT.

This clonotype was detected once. CDR3 coding DNA: TGTGCCAGCAGCGCCGGGGACTCCTATGGCTACACCTTC. Amino acids: CASSAGDSYGYTF. The V gene is TRBV6-5, the J gene TRBJ1-2; D is possibly TRBD1 (5 bases). Germline lookup yields CDR1 MNHEY and CDR2 SVGAGI. V dropped 6 bases and J dropped 4 bases, with 12 bases sitting between them. The CDR3 totals 13 residues.

The chain is built from TRBV11-2 and TRBJ2-3; no reliable D call. The CDR3 loop spans 14 amino acids. V dropped 3 bases and J dropped 2 bases, with 9 bases sitting between them. Germline CDR1 is SGHAT and CDR2 is FQNNGV. CDR3 amino acids: CASSFRLTTDTQYF. The CDR3 region has the DNA TGTGCCAGCAGCTTTAGGCTAACCACAGATACGCAGTATTTT.

This clonotype was seen more than once but under ten times. The chain has TRBV9 and TRBJ1-1; D gene ambiguous. The germline V gene encodes CDR1 SGDLS and CDR2 YYNGEE. Trimming took 4 bases from V and 0 from J, leaving 7 bases between them. This CDR3 has 13 amino acids. The CDR3 sequence is CASSPQMNTEAFF. In nucleotides, the CDR3 is TGTGCCAGCAGCCCCCAGATGAACACTGAAGCTTTCTTT.